This is a list of T cell receptor beta chains from one sample in a study of T-cell reconstitution after alpha-beta-depleted transplantation in children. TCRdb passed the PCR reads through MiXCR, listing each CDR3 protein once. Seen here are about 610,000 distinct CDR3 sequences, approximately 30% observed once, and the top ten hold less than 40%. This specimen consisted of PBMCs, obtained before TCRalphabeta/CD19-depleted stem cell transplant. Receptor source: a boy less than two years old with Wiskott-Aldrich syndrome, due to receive a stem cell transplant. Each CDR3 is given with its conserved first and last residue.

V	J	CDR3
TRBV12-3/TRBV12-4	TRBJ1-5	CASSWGSGNQPQHF
TRBV5-1	TRBJ2-1	CASSLTGGPNEQFF
TRBV9	TRBJ2-1	CASSALAGDGNEQFF
TRBV4-1	TRBJ2-5	CASSQALDQVRETQYF
TRBV7-2	TRBJ2-7	CASSPHNYEQYF
TRBV7-8	TRBJ2-5	CASSFSQGAFETQYF
TRBV30	TRBJ2-1	CAWRGGRNEQFF
TRBV9	TRBJ2-3	CASKQGLTPPDTQYF
TRBV5-1	TRBJ2-1	CASSATSGSSYNEQFF
TRBV5-1	TRBJ2-5	CASSLLSGSEETQYF
TRBV2	TRBJ2-1	CASKALREAYNEQFF
TRBV10-3	TRBJ2-1	CAISGIGGLAATDYNEQFF
TRBV5-1	TRBJ2-3	CASSSWGGRSTDTQYF
TRBV28	TRBJ2-2	CASSTRQGGTGELFF
TRBV6-1	TRBJ2-3	CASMPDYLYTDTQYF
TRBV5-1	TRBJ2-5	CASCPGRETQYF
TRBV18	TRBJ2-7	CASSRPGGDEQYF
TRBV9	TRBJ2-7	CASSVGSTSGAPYEQYF
TRBV2	TRBJ2-5	CASMGEIETQYF
TRBV29-1	TRBJ2-5	CSVEEPGLEQETQYF
TRBV28	TRBJ2-1	CASSTPYSHNEQFF
TRBV12-3/TRBV12-4	TRBJ2-7	CASRRGLAGAYEQYF
TRBV20-1	TRBJ1-3	CSVPGQGQGNTIYF
TRBV10-1	TRBJ2-7	CAKRRGFSYEQYF
TRBV20-1	TRBJ2-7	CSAEDSSQISYEQYF
TRBV20-1	TRBJ1-2	CSATVRGNYGYTF
TRBV2	TRBJ2-1	CASIPGQRGNEQFF
TRBV2	TRBJ1-3	CASNTVRNTIYF
TRBV5-5	TRBJ2-2	CASSFREMGTGELFF
TRBV5-4	TRBJ1-1	CASSHGQKLMNTEAFF
TRBV5-1	TRBJ2-7	CASSFDRTYEQYF
TRBV10-3	TRBJ1-1	CAISESAGLNTEAFF
TRBV20-1	TRBJ2-1	CSARVDTYNEQFF
TRBV28	TRBJ2-7	CASRFEGVSPYEQYF
TRBV5-1	TRBJ2-1	CASSDHLANEQFF
TRBV7-9	TRBJ2-1	CASSRNSESSYNEQFF
TRBV4-2	TRBJ1-4	CASSPSRGQGTNEKLFF
TRBV4-2	TRBJ2-3	CASTPGTSGITDTQYF
TRBV3-1	TRBJ2-7	CASSLLGLAGGEQYF
TRBV5-1	TRBJ1-5	CASSLGADQPQHF
TRBV9	TRBJ2-1	CASSVAPSVVESVHNEQFF
TRBV20-1	TRBJ2-1	CSALRGSSGRLPEQFF
TRBV5-5	TRBJ2-1	CASSLWWTGLGYNEQFF
TRBV5-1	TRBJ2-1	CASSMGQVLFYNEQFF
TRBV20-1	TRBJ2-1	CSAQSIAGTYNEQFF
TRBV20-1	TRBJ2-7	CSATGLGSYEQYF
TRBV6-2/TRBV6-3	TRBJ1-5	CASRTNQPQHF
TRBV5-1	TRBJ2-3	CASSYTNPPGVRIADTQYF
TRBV5-1	TRBJ2-1	CASSLFLAGGFNEQFF
TRBV12-3/TRBV12-4	TRBJ1-1	CASRRTGTNTEAFF
TRBV20-1	TRBJ1-4	CSARDLTTFEKLFF
TRBV5-6	TRBJ2-4	CASSLGGAKNIQYF
TRBV29-1	TRBJ2-5	CSVGAITTKETQYF
TRBV12-3/TRBV12-4	TRBJ2-1	CASTLGSGGGSYNEQFF
TRBV27	TRBJ2-2	CASSPRLAGELFF
TRBV5-1	TRBJ1-1	CASSLYWGNTEAFF
TRBV7-2	TRBJ2-1	CASSYGIYNEQFF